These 16 T cell receptor beta chains were sequenced from one sample in a study of T cells in Graves' hyperthyroidism and ophthalmopathy. TCR beta CDR3 regions were amplified from RNA. The study used the HTBI primer set for a first-round RT-PCR of the TCR CDR3. MiXCR was run by TCRdb on the multiplex PCR reads, yielding one entry per CDR3 protein. The sample holds about 600,000 distinct CDR3 sequences, about a sixth seen once. Sequenced sample: blood. The receptor set was obtained from a woman aged 40 to 55 with Graves' ophthalmopathy.

The gene calls are TRBV7-3 and TRBJ2-1, with D possibly matching TRBD2 (6 bases). Germline CDR1 SGHTA, CDR2 FQGTGA. V was shortened by 2 bases and J by 2 bases, with 10 bases between the two germline ends. The CDR3 length is 15 residues. CDR3 DNA sequence: TGTGCCAGCAGCTTATCGGGGGAGGCCTACAATGAGCAGTTCTTC. Its translation: CASSLSGEAYNEQFF.

This clonotype has ten or more counts. CDR3 nucleotide sequence: TGTGCCAGCAGTTTACGCGGTAATGCCTACGAGCAGTACTTC. Translated, it gives CASSLRGNAYEQYF. The V and J genes are TRBV28 and TRBJ2-7; D uncertain. V lost 2 bases to trimming and J lost 2 bases, with 10 bases between them. From germline, CDR1 is MDHEN and CDR2 SYDVKM. This CDR3 comprises 14 residues.

This sequence joins TRBV7-8 and TRBJ2-7; TRBD1 or TRBD2 may be the D gene (5 bases each). The CDR3 sequence is 15 residues long. The germline V and J ends were trimmed by 3 bases and 3 bases, with 15 bases remaining between them. Germline CDR1 reads SGHVS; CDR2 reads FQNEAQ. The CDR3 nucleotides are TGTGCCAGCAGCTTCGGGGCATCTTCCCTCTACGAGCAGTACTTC. It yields the protein CASSFGASSLYEQYF.

This clonotype was seen a few times. The chain links TRBV6-1 to TRBJ2-2, with D perhaps matching TRBD1 or TRBD2 (5 bases each). V lost 1 base, J lost 5 bases, and 14 bases lay in between. This CDR3 region has 16 residues. Germline-derived CDR1 and CDR2 are MNHNS and SASEGT. The CDR3 here is CASSEGGVFLTGELFF. CDR3 coding DNA: TGTGCCAGCAGTGAAGGAGGGGTTTTTTTGACCGGGGAGCTGTTTTTT.

A few counts support this clonotype. The V and J genes are TRBV5-6 and TRBJ2-1; D is perhaps TRBD1 (5 bases). V was clipped by 4 bases and J by 5 bases, with 13 bases between them. CDR3 size: 14 residues. Germline values: CDR1 SGHDT, CDR2 YYEEEE. The CDR3 here is CASSVRTPDNEQFF. The CDR3 DNA follows: TGTGCCAGCAGCGTTAGGACACCTGACAATGAGCAGTTCTTC.

The chain couples TRBV20-1 to TRBJ1-3; D unclear. The ends were cut back, 3 bases at V and 2 bases at J, with 11 bases in the middle. CDR3 length: 14 residues. Per germline, CDR1 DFQATT and CDR2 SNEGSKA (reference sequence). The CDR3: CSARETATGNTIYF. DNA for the CDR3: TGCAGTGCTAGGGAAACGGCCACTGGAAACACCATATATTTT.

The J gene is TRBJ1-1, the V gene TRBV13; 11 nucleotides agree with TRBD1. Germline CDR1 PRHDT, CDR2 FYEKMQ (reference sequence). V dropped 8 bases and J dropped 1; count of bases not matched to a gene: 3. CDR3 length equals 14 residues. The CDR3 DNA follows: TGTGCCAGCCGGACAGGGGGCGCGAACACTGAAGCTTTCTTT. It encodes CASRTGGANTEAFF.

The genes are TRBV7-8 and TRBJ1-1; D unresolved. CDR1 is SGHVS, CDR2 FQNEAQ, per germline. The CDR3 is made up of 14 amino acids. V lost 2 bases to trimming and J lost 0 bases, with 7 bases between them. The CDR3 bases are TGTGCCAGCAGCTTAACCCCCATGAACACTGAAGCTTTCTTT. This encodes CASSLTPMNTEAFF.

This clonotype was counted many times. The CDR3 spells CAISVRPSGGNNEQFF. In DNA form, the CDR3 reads TGTGCCATCAGTGTTCGTCCTAGCGGGGGTAACAATGAGCAGTTCTTC. The chain combines TRBV10-3 with TRBJ2-1; TRBD2 aligns across 10 bases. Germline CDR1 reads ENHRY; CDR2 reads SYGVKD. Losses at the gene ends were 4 bases for V and 5 bases for J; bases not matched to a gene: 8. The CDR3 is 16 amino acids.

The V call is TRBV28, the J call TRBJ2-1; 9 nucleotides align to TRBD2. The germline gives CDR1 MDHEN, CDR2 SYDVKM. This CDR3 has 13 residues. Trimming took 8 bases from V and 8 from J; bases not matched to a gene: 7. The CDR3 region has the DNA TGTGCCAGCTCCCCCAGCGGGGGGTATGAGCAGTTCTTC. Its translation: CASSPSGGYEQFF.

The V gene is TRBV6-1, the J gene TRBJ2-5; 13 bases are a match to TRBD2. CDR3 length equals 20 residues. Trimming took 5 bases from V and 5 from J; bases not matched to a gene: 20. CDR1 MNHNS and CDR2 SASEGT come from the germline V gene. CDR3 amino acids: CASSPALGLAGEGGRETQYF. The CDR3 coding sequence is TGTGCCAGCAGTCCCGCGCTCGGACTAGCGGGGGAGGGGGGTCGGGAGACCCAGTACTTC.

This clonotype was picked up many times. The chain joins TRBV7-2 to TRBJ2-2; D unclear. Germline V CDR1 and CDR2: SGHTA, FQGNSA. V was trimmed by 4 bases and J by 6 bases, leaving 12 bases between them. CDR3 size: 14 residues. The CDR3 sequence is CASSSLFMAGELFF. For the CDR3, the DNA is TGTGCCAGCAGCTCCCTGTTTATGGCCGGGGAGCTGTTTTTT.

This clonotype was observed a few times. The chain has TRBV18 and TRBJ2-1; TRBD1 agrees at 7 bases. Germline trimming cut 5 bases from V and 8 bases from J; bases unmatched to any gene: 6. Germline CDR1 KGHSH, CDR2 LQKENI. The CDR3 length is 13 residues. Written as DNA, the CDR3 is TGTGCCAGCTCATCGACAGGGTTAGATGAGCAGTTCTTC. This codes for CASSSTGLDEQFF.

This clonotype was picked up many times. The V call is TRBV2, the J call TRBJ1-4; unclear D gene. The germline V gene encodes CDR1 SNHLY and CDR2 FYNNEI. The V and J ends lost 3 bases and 3 bases respectively, with 5 bases between them. The CDR3 is 13 amino acids. The CDR3: CASSEQPNEKLFF. The CDR3, as DNA: TGTGCCAGCAGTGAGCAGCCTAATGAAAAACTGTTTTTT.

The chain joins TRBV5-1 to TRBJ1-3; D might be TRBD1 (5 bases). V shed 5 bases and J shed 1 base, with 13 bases lying between them. Germline V gives CDR1 SGHRS, CDR2 YFSETQ. This CDR3 has 15 amino acids. The CDR3: CASRQATDSGNTIYF. For the CDR3, the DNA is TGCGCCAGCAGGCAGGCGACAGATTCTGGAAACACCATATATTTT.

This clonotype was counted a few times. The chain uses TRBV10-1 and TRBJ2-3, with D maybe TRBD2 (7 bases). The CDR3 covers 16 residues. The V and J ends lost 7 bases and 1 base respectively, with 18 bases between them. CDR1 is WNHNN and CDR2 is SYGVQD in the germline V gene (reference sequence). The CDR3 nucleotides read TGCGCCAGCATGCTGGGCGGGGGCCGCTGCACAGATACGCAGTATTTT. Protein sequence: CASMLGGGRCTDTQYF.